This T cell receptor beta chain was profiled in a study of blood T cell repertoires in COVID-19. Produced via immunoSEQ multiplex PCR; TCRdb's table is partial and in-frame only. The table lists roughly 160,000 clones, roughly 84% of them singletons, with roughly a tenth in the top ten. This clonotype was sampled from a woman of 80 years or more with active or convalescent COVID-19. Material: peripheral blood.

CDR3 coding DNA: TGTGCCAGCAGCTTGGCTAGCACAGATACGCAGTATTTT. This encodes CASSLASTDTQYF. This chain uses TRBV5-5 with TRBJ2-3; D uncertain. The CDR3 sequence is 13 residues long. The ends were cut back, 0 bases at V and 0 bases at J, with 2 bases in the middle. CDR1 and CDR2 from the germline V gene are SGHKS and YYEKEE (reference sequence).